What follows are 24 T cell receptor beta chains derived from one specimen sequenced in a study of blood T cell repertoires in COVID-19. Method: immunoSEQ multiplex PCR; TCRdb's copy keeps in-frame clones and lacks some. The sample contains fewer than 350,000 clones, 75% to 90% of which appear only once. Sequenced: peripheral blood. The source is a woman in her seventies with COVID-19, enrolled during active disease.

The chain has TRBV6-6 and TRBJ1-5; 12 nucleotides match TRBD1. The germline V gene encodes CDR1 MNHNY and CDR2 SVGAGI (reference sequence). Losses at the gene ends were 5 bases for V and 1 base for J; bases not matched to a gene: 12. The CDR3 totals 19 residues. The chain's CDR3 is CASSPGTGGAESSNQPQHF. CDR3 nucleotide sequence: TGTGCCAGCAGTCCGGGGACAGGGGGCGCGGAATCGAGCAATCAGCCCCAGCATTTT.

CDR3 sequence reads: CASSQVSLAEMSPDTQYF. In nucleotides, the CDR3 is TGTGCCAGCAGCCAAGTATCCCTAGCGGAGATGAGCCCAGATACGCAGTATTTT. The rearrangement uses TRBV3-1 (or the pseudogene TRBV3-2) and TRBJ2-3; TRBD2 matches at 7 bases. From germline, CDR1 is LGHDT and CDR2 YNNKEL (reference sequence). The CDR3 loop spans 18 amino acids. Germline trimming cut 1 base from V and 4 bases from J; bases unmatched to any gene: 14.

V gene TRBV12-3 or TRBV12-4 combines with J gene TRBJ1-2, with D perhaps TRBD1 (5 bases). This CDR3 spans 13 amino acids. Trimming took 5 bases from V and 4 from J, leaving 11 bases between them. For the CDR3, the DNA is TGTGCCAGCAGTGGGGGACTCTTCTATGGCTACACCTTC. This sequence encodes CASSGGLFYGYTF.

This chain joins TRBV11-2 and TRBJ2-3, with a possible D match to TRBD2 (7 bases). CDR3 size: 13 residues. The V gene's germline CDR1 is SGHAT and CDR2 FQNNGV. Deletions cut 1 base from V and 6 bases from J, with 8 bases between. Here the CDR3 DNA reads TGTGCCAGCAGCTTAGCGGGGGGCGATACGCAGTATTTT. Protein product: CASSLAGGDTQYF.

The chain employs TRBV2 and TRBJ2-3, with 10 bases aligning to TRBD2. Per the germline V gene, CDR1 is SNHLY and CDR2 is FYNNEI. The CDR3 loop spans 14 amino acids. V lost 4 bases to trimming and J lost 9 bases; unmatched junction nucleotides: 7. CDR3 sequence: CASSVIAGGGTQYF. The CDR3 DNA reads as TGTGCCAGCAGTGTGATAGCGGGGGGCGGGACGCAGTATTTT.

The chain carries TRBV10-3 and TRBJ2-1; 11 bases fit TRBD2. The trim removed 10 bases at V and 7 bases at J, leaving 6 bases unmatched. The V gene's germline CDR1 is ENHRY and CDR2 SYGVKD. The CDR3 length is 13 residues. Here the CDR3 DNA reads TGTGCCAGTAGCGGGGGGGCGGAAAATGAGCAGTTCTTC. Its protein product is CASSGGAENEQFF.

This clone occurred once. The chain links TRBV5-1 to TRBJ1-1; D gene ambiguous. The germline V gene encodes CDR1 SGHRS and CDR2 YFSETQ. V was shortened by 4 bases and J by 5 bases, with 9 bases between the two germline ends. There are 12 residues in the CDR3. The CDR3 loop reads CASSASGTEAFF. The CDR3 DNA follows: TGCGCCAGCAGCGCCTCGGGGACTGAAGCTTTCTTT.

The chain employs TRBV2 and TRBJ1-2, with D tentatively TRBD1 (6 bases). The CDR3 sequence is 14 residues long. Germline CDR1 is SNHLY and CDR2 is FYNNEI. Trimming took off 8 bases at V and 2 bases at J, with 15 bases between the two ends. DNA for the CDR3: TGTGCCAGCGGGGGGGGCCAGTTCAACTATGGCTACACCTTC. This encodes CASGGGQFNYGYTF.

The chain couples TRBV7-9 to TRBJ2-7; TRBD2 aligns across 8 bases. The CDR3 spans 14 residues. Germline CDR1 reads SEHNR; CDR2 reads FQNEAQ (reference sequence). Trimming cost V 4 bases and J 2 bases; bases outside gene matches: 4. The CDR3 region is CASSSRGGPYEQYF. CDR3 nucleotides: TGTGCCAGCAGCTCCCGGGGGGGCCCCTACGAGCAGTACTTC.

The rearrangement links TRBV5-1 to TRBJ2-7; 9 positions agree with TRBD1. Trimming took 0 bases from V and 3 from J; bases not matched to a gene: 7. The CDR3 runs 16 residues. In germline, CDR1 is SGHRS, CDR2 YFSETQ. The CDR3 is CASSLGPGQGNYEQYF. CDR3 bases: TGCGCCAGCAGCTTGGGGCCTGGACAGGGGAACTACGAGCAGTACTTC.

V usage is TRBV3-1 (or the pseudogene TRBV3-2) and J usage is TRBJ2-3, with a tentative D call TRBD2 (5 bases). Between the trimmed V and J ends, which lost 4 bases and 6 bases, there was a span of 14 bases. Germline loops: CDR1 LGHDT, CDR2 YNNKEL (reference sequence). This CDR3 comprises 14 residues. The CDR3 protein is CASSPTLGLDTQYF. In DNA form, the CDR3 reads TGTGCCAGCAGCCCCACCTTAGGACTCGATACGCAGTATTTT.

Remarks on this clone: Within the sample, other DNA sequences also encode this same CDR3. CDR3 sequence: CAISETSGDEQFF. DNA for the CDR3: TGTGCCATCAGTGAAACTAGCGGCGATGAGCAGTTCTTC. The genes are TRBV10-3 and TRBJ2-1; 8 bases are shared with TRBD2. The CDR3 length is 13 residues. Looked up from germline, CDR1 is ENHRY and CDR2 is SYGVKD. V lost 3 bases to trimming and J lost 8 bases; unmatched junction nucleotides: 3.

V gene TRBV4-2 combines with J gene TRBJ2-7; perhaps TRBD2 as D (5 bases). CDR1 is LGHNA, CDR2 YNFKEQ, per germline. The V gene lost 6 bases and the J gene lost 2 bases, with 11 bases spanning the gap. The CDR3 is made up of 13 amino acids. CDR3 sequence: CASSPEGTYEQYF. As DNA, the CDR3 is TGTGCCAGCAGTCCAGAGGGTACCTACGAGCAGTACTTC.

The rearrangement joins TRBV18 to TRBJ1-1, with D unresolved. The CDR3 totals 12 residues. Germline-derived CDR1 and CDR2 are KGHSH and LQKENI. V lost 6 bases and J lost 6, with 11 bases in between. The CDR3 bases are TGTGCCAGCTCTCCCGGGGTCGCTGAAGCTTTCTTT. Translation: CASSPGVAEAFF.

This rearrangement joins TRBV6-2 or TRBV6-3 to TRBJ2-7; 9 nucleotides line up with TRBD1. V dropped 4 bases and J dropped 2; count of bases not matched to a gene: 6. Germline CDR1 is MNHEY and CDR2 is SVGEGT. CDR3 size: 15 residues. The chain's CDR3 is CASSFQDRGPYEQYF. CDR3 bases: TGTGCCAGCAGTTTCCAGGACAGGGGCCCCTACGAGCAGTACTTC.

This clone has just one count. V is TRBV30 and J is TRBJ2-2; perhaps TRBD2 as D (5 bases). Trimming removed 0 bases at V and 7 bases at J, with 6 bases between. The CDR3 runs to 12 residues. Germline V gives CDR1 GTSNPN, CDR2 SVGIG (reference sequence). In nucleotides, the CDR3 is TGTGCCTGGAGTGTGCGGGTCGGGGAGCTGTTTTTT. Translating it yields CAWSVRVGELFF.

V usage is TRBV7-2 and J usage is TRBJ2-1; 7 nucleotides align to TRBD2. This CDR3 is 16 amino acids long. Germline V gives CDR1 SGHTA, CDR2 FQGNSA. The ends lost 1 base at V and 0 bases at J; junction bases unmatched: 3. CDR3 DNA sequence: TGTGCCAGCAGCTTAGTAAGCGGGACCTCCTACAATGAGCAGTTCTTC. Translation: CASSLVSGTSYNEQFF.

This chain uses TRBV5-8 with TRBJ1-6, with D maybe TRBD1 (5 bases). Between the trimmed V and J ends, which lost 3 bases and 0 bases, there was a span of 13 bases. This CDR3 comprises 17 residues. Germline-derived CDR1 and CDR2 are SGHTS and YDEGEE. For the CDR3, the DNA is TGTGCCAGCAGCTCGTCAAACAGGAGCTCCTATAATTCACCCCTCCACTTT. Its translation is CASSSSNRSSYNSPLHF.

DNA of the CDR3: TGTGCCAGCAGCTTGGTAGTAGCGGTTTCCTACGAGCAGTACTTC. It translates to CASSLVVAVSYEQYF. This sequence joins TRBV5-6 and TRBJ2-7; a weak D match, TRBD2 (6 bases). The germline gives CDR1 SGHDT, CDR2 YYEEEE. Trimming took 0 bases from V and 1 from J, leaving 11 bases between them. The CDR3 spans 15 residues. The complete variable domain, with remaining parts taken from reference TRBV5-6 and TRBJ2-7, reads DAGVTQSPTHLIKTRGQQVTLRCSPKSGHDTVSWYQQALGQGPQFIFQYYEEEERQRGNFPDRFSGHQFPNYSSELNVNALLLGDSALYLCASSLVVAVSYEQYFGPGTRLTVT.

The V call is TRBV10-3, the J call TRBJ2-7; 10 bases are shared with TRBD1. The CDR3 runs 14 residues. V trimming: 11 bases; J trimming: 5 bases; junction bases outside the gene matches: 12. CDR1 ENHRY and CDR2 SYGVKD come from the germline V gene. The CDR3 spells CAAQPGQGRNEQYF. The CDR3 nucleotides are TGTGCCGCCCAACCGGGACAGGGGAGGAACGAGCAGTACTTC.

This clone has just a few counts. The gene calls are TRBV14 and TRBJ2-7, with D possibly being TRBD1 (6 bases). Trimming took off 5 bases at V and 1 base at J, with 12 bases between the two ends. There are 14 residues in the CDR3. CDR1 and CDR2 from the germline V gene are SGHDN and FVKESK. The CDR3 nucleotides are TGTGCCAGCAGCTCGTGGACAGAATCCTACGAGCAGTACTTC. The encoded protein is CASSSWTESYEQYF.

The J gene is TRBJ2-7, the V gene TRBV6-2 or TRBV6-3; 7 bases fit TRBD1. Germline V gene lookup returns CDR1 MNHEY and CDR2 SVGEGT. Germline trimming cut 0 bases from V and 3 bases from J; bases unmatched to any gene: 17. CDR3 length: 19 amino acids. In nucleotides, the CDR3 is TGTGCCAGCAGTTACTCCACACGCACAAGTCCGGGACAGCTCTACGAGCAGTACTTC. It codes for CASSYSTRTSPGQLYEQYF.

The chain joins TRBV2 to TRBJ2-3, with 9 bases that match TRBD2. J gave up 7 bases and V 6 bases, and 8 bases lay outside the gene matches. This CDR3 is 14 amino acids long. Germline loops: CDR1 SNHLY, CDR2 FYNNEI. The CDR3 region is CASSGLASLNTQYF. CDR3 DNA sequence: TGTGCCAGCAGCGGACTAGCGAGTCTAAATACGCAGTATTTT.

A word on this clone: The junction departs from the called germline gene at one end, perhaps through a read error. The rearrangement uses TRBV5-1 and TRBJ2-3; 10 positions match TRBD2. Germline V lookup: CDR1 SGHRS, CDR2 YFSETQ. CDR3 length: 16 residues. DNA of the CDR3: TGCGCCCGCAGCTTGCCTAGCGGGGGCTACACAGATACGCAGTATTTT. Protein: CARSLPSGGYTDTQYF.